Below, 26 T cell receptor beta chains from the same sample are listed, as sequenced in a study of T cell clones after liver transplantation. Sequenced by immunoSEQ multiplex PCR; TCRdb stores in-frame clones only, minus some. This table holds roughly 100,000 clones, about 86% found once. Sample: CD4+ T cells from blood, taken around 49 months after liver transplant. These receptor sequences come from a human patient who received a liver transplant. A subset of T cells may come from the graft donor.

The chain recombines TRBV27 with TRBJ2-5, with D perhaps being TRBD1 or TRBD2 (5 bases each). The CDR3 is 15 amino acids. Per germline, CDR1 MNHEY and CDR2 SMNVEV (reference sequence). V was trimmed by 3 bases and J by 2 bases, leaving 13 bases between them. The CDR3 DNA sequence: TGTGCCAGCAGTTTGACGGGACGGGCTCAAGAGACCCAGTACTTC. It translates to CASSLTGRAQETQYF.

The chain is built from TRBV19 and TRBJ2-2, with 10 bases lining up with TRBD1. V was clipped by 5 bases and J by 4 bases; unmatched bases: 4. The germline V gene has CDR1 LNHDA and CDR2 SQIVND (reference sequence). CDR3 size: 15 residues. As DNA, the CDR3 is TGTGCCAGTAGTTTCCGGACAGGGGGCACCGGGGAGCTGTTTTTT. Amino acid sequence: CASSFRTGGTGELFF.

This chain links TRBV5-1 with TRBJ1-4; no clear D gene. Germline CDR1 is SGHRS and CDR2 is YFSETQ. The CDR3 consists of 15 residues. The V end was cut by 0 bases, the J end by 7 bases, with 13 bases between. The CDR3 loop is CASSLESGRAEKLFF. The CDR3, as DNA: TGCGCCAGCAGCTTGGAGTCGGGGAGGGCTGAAAAACTGTTTTTT.

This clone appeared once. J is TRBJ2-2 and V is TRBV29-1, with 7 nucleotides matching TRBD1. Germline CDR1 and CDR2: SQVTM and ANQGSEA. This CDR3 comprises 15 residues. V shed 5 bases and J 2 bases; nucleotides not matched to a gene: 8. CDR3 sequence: CSVPTGAANTGELFF. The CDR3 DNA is TGCAGCGTTCCCACAGGGGCCGCCAACACCGGGGAGCTGTTTTTT.

The DNA for the CDR3 is TGCAGCGTCACCCAGGGGGCCGGACAGCCCCAGCATTTT. Translation gives CSVTQGAGQPQHF. This chain joins TRBV29-1 and TRBJ1-5; 8 nucleotides align to TRBD1. Unmatched junction bases numbered 8, after V lost 6 bases and J lost 7 bases. Germline-derived CDR1 and CDR2 are SQVTM and ANQGSEA. The CDR3 contains 13 residues.

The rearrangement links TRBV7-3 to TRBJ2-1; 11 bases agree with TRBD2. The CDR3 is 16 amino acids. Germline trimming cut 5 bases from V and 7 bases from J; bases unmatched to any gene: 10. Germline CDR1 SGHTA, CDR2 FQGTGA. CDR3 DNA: TGTGCCAGCAGCCGGCAAACTAGCGGGAGAGGGAATGAGCAGTTCTTC. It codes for CASSRQTSGRGNEQFF.

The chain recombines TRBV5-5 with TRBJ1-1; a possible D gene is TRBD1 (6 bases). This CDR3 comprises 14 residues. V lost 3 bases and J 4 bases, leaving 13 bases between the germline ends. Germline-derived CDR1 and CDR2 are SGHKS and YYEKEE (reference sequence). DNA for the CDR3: TGTGCCAGCAGCTGGACAGCCCAGGGCACTGAAGCTTTCTTT. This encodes CASSWTAQGTEAFF. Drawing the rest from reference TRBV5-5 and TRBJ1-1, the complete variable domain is DAGVTQSPTHLIKTRGQQVTLRCSPISGHKSVSWYQQVLGQGPQFIFQYYEKEERGRGNFPDRFSARQFPNYSSELNVNALLLGDSALYLCASSWTAQGTEAFFGQGTRLTVV.

The DNA for the CDR3 is TGTGCCAGCAGTGCATCTGGACTCACCTACGAGCAGTACTTC. Its protein is CASSASGLTYEQYF. This chain links TRBV2 with TRBJ2-5, with D possibly being TRBD2 (5 bases). The assigned J gene may be wrong: the sequence end matches TRBJ2-7 better. This CDR3 comprises 14 residues. Per the germline V gene, CDR1 is SNHLY and CDR2 is FYNNEI.

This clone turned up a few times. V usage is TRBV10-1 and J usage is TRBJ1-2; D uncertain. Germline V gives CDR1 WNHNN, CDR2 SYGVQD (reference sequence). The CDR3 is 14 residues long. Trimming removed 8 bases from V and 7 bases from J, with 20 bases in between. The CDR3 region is CASSRVGRVCGYTF. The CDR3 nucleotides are TGCGCCAGCTCTAGGGTCGGGCGTGTGTGTGGCTACACCTTC.

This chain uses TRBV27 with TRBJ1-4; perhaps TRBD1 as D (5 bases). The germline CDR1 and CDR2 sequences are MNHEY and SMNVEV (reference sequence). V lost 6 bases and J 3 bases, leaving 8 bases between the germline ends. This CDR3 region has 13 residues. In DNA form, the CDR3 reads TGTGCCAGCAGGGACATTTCTAATGAAAAACTGTTTTTT. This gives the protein CASRDISNEKLFF.

Here the CDR3 reads CATRLLQAHGGYTF. CDR3 nucleotides: TGTGCCACTCGCCTTTTACAGGCGCACGGTGGCTACACCTTC. The J gene is TRBJ1-2, the V gene TRBV19; tentative D call: TRBD1 (5 bases). Trimming pared 10 bases from V and 7 bases from J, leaving 22 bases between. This CDR3 region has 14 residues. Germline V lookup: CDR1 LNHDA, CDR2 SQIVND (reference sequence).

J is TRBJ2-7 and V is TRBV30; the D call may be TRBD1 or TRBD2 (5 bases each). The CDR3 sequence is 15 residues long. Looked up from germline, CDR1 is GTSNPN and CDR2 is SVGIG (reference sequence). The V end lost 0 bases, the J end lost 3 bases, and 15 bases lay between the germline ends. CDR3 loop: CAWSVRRGVGYEQYF. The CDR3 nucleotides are TGTGCCTGGAGTGTACGTCGAGGGGTCGGCTACGAGCAGTACTTC.

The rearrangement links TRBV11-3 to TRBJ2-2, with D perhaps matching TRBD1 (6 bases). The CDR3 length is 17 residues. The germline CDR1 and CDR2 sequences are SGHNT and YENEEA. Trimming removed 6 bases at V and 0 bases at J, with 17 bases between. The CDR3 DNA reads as TGTGCCAGCAGTATTGGTGGGGGCACCCCGAACACCGGGGAGCTGTTTTTT. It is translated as CASSIGGGTPNTGELFF.

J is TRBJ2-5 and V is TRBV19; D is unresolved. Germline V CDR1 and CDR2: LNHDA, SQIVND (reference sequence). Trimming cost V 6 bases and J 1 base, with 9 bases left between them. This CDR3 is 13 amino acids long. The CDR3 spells CASSWAFQETQYF. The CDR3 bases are TGTGCCAGTAGCTGGGCCTTCCAAGAGACCCAGTACTTC.

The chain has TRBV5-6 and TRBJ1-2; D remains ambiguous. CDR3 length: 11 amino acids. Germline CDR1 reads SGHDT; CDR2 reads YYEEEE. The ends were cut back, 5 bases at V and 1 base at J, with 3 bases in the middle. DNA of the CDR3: TGTGCCAGCAGTTATAACTATGGCTACACCTTC. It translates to CASSYNYGYTF.

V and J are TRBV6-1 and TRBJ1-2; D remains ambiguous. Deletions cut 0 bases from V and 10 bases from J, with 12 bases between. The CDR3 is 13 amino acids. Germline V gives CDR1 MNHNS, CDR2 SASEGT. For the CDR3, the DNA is TGTGCCAGCAGTGAAGCGTGGACGGATGTCTACACCTTC. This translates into CASSEAWTDVYTF.

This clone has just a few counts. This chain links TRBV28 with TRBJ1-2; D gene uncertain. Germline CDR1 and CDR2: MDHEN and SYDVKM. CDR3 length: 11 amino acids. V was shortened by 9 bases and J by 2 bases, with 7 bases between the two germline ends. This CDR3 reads CASSDNYGYTF. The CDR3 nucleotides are TGTGCCAGTAGTGACAACTATGGCTACACCTTC.

Written as DNA, the CDR3 is TGTGCCAGTAGTTTGGTGAGCTCACCCCTCCACTTT. This codes for CASSLVSSPLHF. The rearrangement links TRBV19 to TRBJ1-6; D not certain. Germline loops: CDR1 LNHDA, CDR2 SQIVND (reference sequence). This CDR3 comprises 12 residues. V dropped 5 bases and J dropped 10 bases, with 9 bases sitting between them.

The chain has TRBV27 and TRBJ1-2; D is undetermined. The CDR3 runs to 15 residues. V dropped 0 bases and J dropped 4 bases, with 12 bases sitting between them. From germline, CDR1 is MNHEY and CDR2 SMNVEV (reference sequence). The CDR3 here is CASSLSVLGPYGYTF. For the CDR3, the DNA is TGTGCCAGCAGTTTATCGGTGCTAGGACCCTATGGCTACACCTTC.

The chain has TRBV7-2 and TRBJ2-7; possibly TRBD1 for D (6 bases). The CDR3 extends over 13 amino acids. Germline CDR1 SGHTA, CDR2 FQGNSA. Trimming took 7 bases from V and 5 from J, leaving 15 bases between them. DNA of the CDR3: TGTGCCAGCAAATCGTGGGGGCCCAACGAGCAGTACTTC. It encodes CASKSWGPNEQYF.

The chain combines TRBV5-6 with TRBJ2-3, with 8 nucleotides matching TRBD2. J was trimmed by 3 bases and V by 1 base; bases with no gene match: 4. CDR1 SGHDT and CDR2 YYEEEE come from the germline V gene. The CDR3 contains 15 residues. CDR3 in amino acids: CASSLTGGPTDTQYF. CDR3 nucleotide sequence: TGTGCCAGCAGCTTGACGGGGGGGCCGACAGATACGCAGTATTTT. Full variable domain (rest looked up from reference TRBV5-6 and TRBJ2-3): DAGVTQSPTHLIKTRGQQVTLRCSPKSGHDTVSWYQQALGQGPQFIFQYYEEEERQRGNFPDRFSGHQFPNYSSELNVNALLLGDSALYLCASSLTGGPTDTQYFGPGTRLTVL.

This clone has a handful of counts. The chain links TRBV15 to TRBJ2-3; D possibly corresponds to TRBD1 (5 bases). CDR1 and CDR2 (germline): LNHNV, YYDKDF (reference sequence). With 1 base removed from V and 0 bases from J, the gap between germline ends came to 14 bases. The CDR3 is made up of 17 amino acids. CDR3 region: CATSRGAGHPSTDTQYF. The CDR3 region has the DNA TGTGCCACCAGCAGAGGGGCCGGACACCCTAGCACAGATACGCAGTATTTT.

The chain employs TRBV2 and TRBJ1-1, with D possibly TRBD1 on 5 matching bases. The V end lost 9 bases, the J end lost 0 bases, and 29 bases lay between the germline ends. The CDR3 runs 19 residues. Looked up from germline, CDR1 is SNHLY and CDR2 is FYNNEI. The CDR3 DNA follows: TGTGCCAGAGTAACCGTCGGGACGACTGGGAGGGGCATGAACACTGAAGCTTTCTTT. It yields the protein CARVTVGTTGRGMNTEAFF.

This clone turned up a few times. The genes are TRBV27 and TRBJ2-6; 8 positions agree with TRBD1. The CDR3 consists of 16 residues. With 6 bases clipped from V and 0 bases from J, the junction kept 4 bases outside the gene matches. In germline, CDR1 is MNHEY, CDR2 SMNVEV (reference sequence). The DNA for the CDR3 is TGTGCCAGCAGGGACAGGGTCTCCTCTGGGGCCAACGTCCTGACTTTC. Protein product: CASRDRVSSGANVLTF.

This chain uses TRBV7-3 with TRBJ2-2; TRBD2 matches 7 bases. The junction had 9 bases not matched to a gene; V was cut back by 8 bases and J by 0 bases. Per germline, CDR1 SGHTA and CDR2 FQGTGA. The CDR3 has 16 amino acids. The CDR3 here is CASAPGGLSNTGELFF. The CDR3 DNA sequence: TGTGCCAGCGCCCCGGGGGGTCTCTCGAACACCGGGGAGCTGTTTTTT.

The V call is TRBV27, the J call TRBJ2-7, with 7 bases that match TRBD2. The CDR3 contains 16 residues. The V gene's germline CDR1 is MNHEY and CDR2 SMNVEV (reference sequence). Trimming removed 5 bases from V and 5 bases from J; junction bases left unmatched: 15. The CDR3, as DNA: TGTGCCAGCAGTCCCACCCCTACGGGAGGAATCGACGAGCAGTACTTC. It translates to CASSPTPTGGIDEQYF.